Below, 13 T cell receptor beta chains from the same sample are listed, as sequenced in a study of OX40 agonist ivuxolimab in advanced cancers. Data came from immunoSEQ multiplex PCR; TCRdb stores just in-frame clones and leaves some out. The data hold under 25,000 clones, with roughly 82% observed a single time. The sample consisted of CD4+ or CD8+ T cells sorted from blood, taken in a trial of the OX40 agonist ivuxolimab. Source of these receptors: an adult with an advanced solid tumor such as melanoma, head and neck, liver or kidney cancer.

This clone was counted once. The rearrangement uses TRBV2 and TRBJ2-1, with TRBD2 identical over 7 bases. Germline lookup yields CDR1 SNHLY and CDR2 FYNNEI. V dropped 6 bases and J dropped 16; count of bases not matched to a gene: 18. The CDR3 is 14 amino acids. The CDR3: CASRDGGSQLLTFF. CDR3 nucleotides: TGTGCCAGCAGAGATGGCGGGAGTCAGCTCCTGACCTTCTTC.

The count of this clone is one. The V gene is TRBV7-8, the J gene TRBJ1-2; no reliable D call. This CDR3 spans 15 amino acids. Germline CDR1 reads SGHVS; CDR2 reads FQNEAQ. The V and J ends lost 1 base and 0 bases respectively, with 9 bases between them. Here the CDR3 reads CASSLVVGANYGYTF. The CDR3 coding sequence is TGTGCCAGCAGCTTAGTTGTAGGTGCTAACTATGGCTACACCTTC.

V and J are TRBV28 and TRBJ1-5; 8 bases line up with TRBD1. This CDR3 spans 18 amino acids. Germline CDR1 is MDHEN and CDR2 is SYDVKM. With 6 bases clipped from V and 0 bases from J, the junction kept 13 bases outside the gene matches. DNA for the CDR3: TGTGCCAGCAGCCTCCAGGGGGCTTCGAGCTATAGCAATCAGCCCCAGCATTTT. Translation gives CASSLQGASSYSNQPQHF.

The chain links TRBV25-1 to TRBJ2-7; D unresolved. The V and J ends lost 7 bases and 2 bases respectively, with 12 bases between them. Looked up from germline, CDR1 is MGHDK and CDR2 is SYGVNS. This CDR3 region has 13 residues. CDR3 in amino acids: CASIPDSTYEQYF. In DNA form, the CDR3 reads TGTGCCAGCATCCCGGATTCCACCTACGAGCAGTACTTC.

Turning to this clone: At the DNA level, this CDR3 is encoded by other sequences in the same sample as well. The V gene is TRBV29-1, the J gene TRBJ1-2; possible D gene TRBD1, 5 bases. With 4 bases removed from V and 3 bases from J, the gap between germline ends came to 12 bases. The CDR3 loop spans 13 amino acids. CDR1 and CDR2 from the germline V gene are SQVTM and ANQGSEA. This chain's CDR3 is CSVALWTHYGYTF. The DNA for the CDR3 is TGCAGCGTTGCTCTATGGACACACTATGGCTACACCTTC.

The chain combines TRBV5-1 with TRBJ1-1; D is unclear. CDR1 SGHRS and CDR2 YFSETQ come from the germline V gene. V was clipped by 2 bases and J by 1 base, with 6 bases between them. This CDR3 has 13 residues. As DNA, the CDR3 is TGCGCCAGCAGCTTCTCAGGGAACACTGAAGCTTTCTTT. This encodes CASSFSGNTEAFF.

V gene TRBV18 combines with J gene TRBJ2-7; D may be TRBD1 (6 bases). Trimming took 3 bases from V and 6 from J, leaving 21 bases between them. This CDR3 has 16 amino acids. CDR1 and CDR2 (germline): KGHSH, LQKENI. CDR3 loop: CASSPKGHGGWAEQYF. The CDR3 DNA is TGTGCCAGCTCACCGAAGGGACACGGCGGGTGGGCCGAGCAGTACTTC.

The J gene is TRBJ1-6, the V gene TRBV18; D possibly corresponds to TRBD1 (5 bases). The germline V gene encodes CDR1 KGHSH and CDR2 LQKENI. The CDR3 extends over 16 amino acids. The ends were cut back, 3 bases at V and 0 bases at J, with 9 bases in the middle. The CDR3 spells CASSPWGVSYNSPLHF. The CDR3 bases are TGTGCCAGCTCACCGTGGGGCGTCTCCTATAATTCACCCCTCCACTTT.

The CDR3 sequence is CASSWLIGLNYGYTF. The CDR3 DNA reads as TGTGCCAGCAGCTGGCTGATAGGGTTGAACTATGGCTACACCTTC. V usage is TRBV5-8 and J usage is TRBJ1-2; D not certain. Germline CDR1 SGHTS, CDR2 YDEGEE. The CDR3 totals 15 residues. Trimming removed 3 bases at V and 2 bases at J, with 14 bases between. Looking up the rest from reference TRBV5-8 and TRBJ1-2 gives the full variable domain: EAGVTQSPTHLIKTRGQQATLRCSPISGHTSVYWYQQALGLGLQFLLWYDEGEERNRGNFPPRFSGRQFPNYSSELNVNALELEDSALYLCASSWLIGLNYGYTFGSGTRLTVV.

The chain is built from TRBV11-1 and TRBJ1-3; D unclear. Germline V CDR1 and CDR2: SGHAT, FQDESV (reference sequence). There are 13 residues in the CDR3. V was shortened by 3 bases and J by 4 bases, with 7 bases between the two germline ends. CDR3 DNA: TGTGCCAGCAGCTTGGTTTTGGGAAACACCATATATTTT. Its protein is CASSLVLGNTIYF.

The genes are TRBV5-1 and TRBJ2-7; TRBD1 matches 9 bases. Germline V gene lookup returns CDR1 SGHRS and CDR2 YFSETQ. V was clipped by 5 bases and J by 3 bases; unmatched bases: 3. The CDR3 contains 13 residues. CDR3 in amino acids: CASSTGQGYEQYF. CDR3 in DNA: TGCGCCAGCAGTACGGGACAGGGCTACGAGCAGTACTTC.

The V call is TRBV5-6, the J call TRBJ1-1; TRBD1 matches 9 bases. Germline trimming cut 4 bases from V and 4 bases from J; bases unmatched to any gene: 14. The CDR3 runs to 17 residues. The germline V gene encodes CDR1 SGHDT and CDR2 YYEEEE. The CDR3 region is CASSRLTGGKGSTEAFF. The CDR3 bases are TGTGCCAGCAGCCGCCTTACAGGGGGCAAGGGGAGCACTGAAGCTTTCTTT.

The chain combines TRBV5-1 with TRBJ2-5, with D perhaps TRBD2 (5 bases). V was clipped by 2 bases and J by 1 base, with 9 bases between them. The CDR3 spans 14 residues. Germline V gene lookup returns CDR1 SGHRS and CDR2 YFSETQ. The CDR3 here is CASSFGLAQETQYF. The CDR3, as DNA: TGCGCCAGCAGCTTCGGGCTAGCCCAAGAGACCCAGTACTTC.